This T cell receptor beta chain was documented in a study of cytomegalovirus exposure and HLA in healthy donors. At the level of the study: About 83 million unique TCRs from HLA-typed donors made up an early data release. Findings and limits, study-wide: What TCR beta sequences reportedly achieved was accurate prediction of HLA-A and HLA-B alleles in most subjects.

V lost 6 bases, J lost 2 bases, and 7 bases stayed unmatched. The CDR3 is 15 amino acids. CDR1 is MNHEY, CDR2 SMNVEV, per germline (reference sequence). Of note for this clone: Its antigen is undetermined.

It was with 60 Vbeta and 13 Jbeta primers that the PCR ran. Repertoires were generated with immunoSEQ multiplex PCR, while TCRdb's copy carries only in-frame clones and drops some. The data contain some 130,000 clones, 82% of them singletons. The chain uses TRBV27 and TRBJ2-7, with 10 bases identical to TRBD2. This clonotype was obtained from a woman aged 50 to 65 in good health and CMV-seropositive. Source material: PBMCs. CDR3 in amino acids: CASSLAGDVAYEQYF. CDR3 nucleotide sequence: TGTGCCAGCAGCCTAGCGGGAGACGTAGCCTACGAGCAGTACTTC.